Listed below are T cell receptor beta chains from one sample, sequenced in a study of cytomegalovirus exposure and HLA in healthy donors. Repertoires were generated with immunoSEQ multiplex PCR, while TCRdb's copy carries only in-frame clones and drops some. Of around 160,000 clones in the sample, approximately 80% were seen once. Specimen: PBMCs. The receptors here all came from a man over 45 in good health and CMV-seropositive. The CDR3 runs from the conserved cysteine through the conserved F or W. A D gene is named only where the DNA matches it firmly. A clone size is listed for some rows: how often the clone was seen (once, few, many), or a class if it is expanded.

abundance	v_gene	j_gene	d_gene	CDR3nt	CDR3aa
-	TRBV6-6	TRBJ1-5	TRBD1	TGTGCCAGCAGTTACGGGACAGGAAGAAATCAGCCCCAGCATTTT	CASSYGTGRNQPQHF
-	TRBV15	TRBJ2-1	-	TGTGCCACCAGCGCCCGACAGGTTCTCAATGAGCAGTTCTTC	CATSARQVLNEQFF
-	TRBV5-1	TRBJ1-5	-	TGCGCCAGCAGCTTGGTCGGCGGCCAGCCCCAGCATTTT	CASSLVGGQPQHF
-	TRBV28	TRBJ1-5	-	TGTGCCAGCACCCTTTATAATCAGCCCCAGCATTTT	CASTLYNQPQHF
-	TRBV7-9	TRBJ1-3	-	TGTGCCAGCAGCCCAATGGGGCGTTCTGGAAACACCATATATTTT	CASSPMGRSGNTIYF
few	TRBV10-1	TRBJ2-5	TRBD2	TGCGCCAGCAGTGCGGCTAGCGGAGAGACCCAGTACTTC	CASSAASGETQYF
few	TRBV28	TRBJ1-4	TRBD1	TGTGCCAGCAGTTTGACAGGGCCTTTAAATGAAAAACTGTTTTTT	CASSLTGPLNEKLFF
-	TRBV7-8	TRBJ1-5	-	TGTGCCAGCAGCTCTGGGGGGGGGAATAGCAATCAGCCCCAGCATTTT	CASSSGGGNSNQPQHF
-	TRBV7-2	TRBJ1-2	TRBD1	TGTGCCAGCAGCCCCGGACAGGGTGATGGCTACACCTTC	CASSPGQGDGYTF
-	TRBV4-3	TRBJ1-1	TRBD1	TGCGCCAGCAGTCCACAGGGGGCCGGGGAAGCTTTCTTT	CASSPQGAGEAFF
-	TRBV9	TRBJ2-6	TRBD1	TGTGCCAGCAGCGACTACAGGGGCACCTCTGGGGCCAACGTCCTGACTTTC	CASSDYRGTSGANVLTF
once	TRBV6-5	TRBJ2-7	TRBD1	TGTGCCAGCAGGCCGACAGGGGGAAGGGACGAGCAGTACTTC	CASRPTGGRDEQYF
-	TRBV5-1	TRBJ2-5	TRBD2	TGCGCCAGCAGCTCTAGCGGGGGTTTACAAGAGACCCAGTACTTC	CASSSSGGLQETQYF
-	TRBV4-1	TRBJ2-4	TRBD1	TGCGCCAGCAGCCTGCGACAGGGCCTAGCCAAAAACATTCAGTACTTC	CASSLRQGLAKNIQYF
-	TRBV6-5	TRBJ2-1	TRBD1	TGTGCCAGCAGGACCGGGACAGGGACTCGGGATGAGCAGTTCTTC	CASRTGTGTRDEQFF
-	TRBV7-2	TRBJ1-6	-	TGTGCCAGCAGCCCGGAGGACAGCCTGAATTCACCCCTCCACTTT	CASSPEDSLNSPLHF
-	TRBV6-1	TRBJ2-3	-	TGTGCCAGCAGTGGGCGGGTCCGCACAGATACGCAGTATTTT	CASSGRVRTDTQYF
once	TRBV7-3	TRBJ2-1	-	TGTGCCAGCAGCTTAAACGGGGTTGAGCAGTTCTTC	CASSLNGVEQFF
-	TRBV2	TRBJ1-3	-	TGTGCCACCCGCTCAGGGAGGTCCGGAAACACCATATATTTT	CATRSGRSGNTIYF
-	TRBV4-3	TRBJ1-3	TRBD1	TGCGCCAGCAGCCAAGAGGCTCCTGACAGGGTTTACGGAAACACCATATATTTT	CASSQEAPDRVYGNTIYF
few	TRBV4-1	TRBJ2-7	-	TGCGCCAGCAGCCAAGAGGCGGGCGGGTACACCTACGAGCAGTACTTC	CASSQEAGGYTYEQYF
-	TRBV9	TRBJ2-3	-	TGTGCCAGCAGCACGACTAGAGCCTCTCCAGATACGCAGTATTTT	CASSTTRASPDTQYF
-	TRBV5-1	TRBJ2-5	-	TGCGCCAGCAGCTTGGCCACGAGGGAGACCCAGTACTTC	CASSLATRETQYF
-	TRBV5-4	TRBJ2-5	TRBD2	TGTGCCAGCAGCTTGGGCATAATAGCGGGGGGGGTACAAGAGACCCAGTACTTC	CASSLGIIAGGVQETQYF
-	TRBV9	TRBJ1-1	-	TGTGCCAGCAGCTCCTCGGGTGTGGCTTTCTTT	CASSSSGVAFF